This section outlines one T cell receptor beta chain sequence together with its context. The data stem from a study of blood T cell repertoires in COVID-19. In the original processing: From reference gene primer amplification, estimates of nucleated cell counts were derived. Assay used: immunoSEQ multiplex PCR; TCRdb lists only in-frame clones, some missing. The D gene and trimming were derived from the DNA, and the V and J assignments and clone size from that table. The sample lists 68,000 or so clones; 88% were seen once. J lost 0 bases, V lost 2 bases, and 6 bases had no gene match. CDR1 is SGHTS and CDR2 is YDEGEE in the germline V gene. The CDR3 length is 16 residues.

The rearrangement uses TRBV5-8 and TRBJ1-2, with 8 bases that match TRBD1. The TCR comes from a woman between 65 and 79 years old with acute or convalescent COVID-19. The sequenced sample consisted of peripheral blood. This chain's CDR3 is CASSLGQGGTNYGYTF. DNA of the CDR3: TGTGCCAGCAGCTTAGGACAGGGCGGAACTAACTATGGCTACACCTTC. The entire variable domain, with the rest obtained from reference TRBV5-8 and TRBJ1-2, is as follows: EAGVTQSPTHLIKTRGQQATLRCSPISGHTSVYWYQQALGLGLQFLLWYDEGEERNRGNFPPRFSGRQFPNYSSELNVNALELEDSALYLCASSLGQGGTNYGYTFGSGTRLTVV.